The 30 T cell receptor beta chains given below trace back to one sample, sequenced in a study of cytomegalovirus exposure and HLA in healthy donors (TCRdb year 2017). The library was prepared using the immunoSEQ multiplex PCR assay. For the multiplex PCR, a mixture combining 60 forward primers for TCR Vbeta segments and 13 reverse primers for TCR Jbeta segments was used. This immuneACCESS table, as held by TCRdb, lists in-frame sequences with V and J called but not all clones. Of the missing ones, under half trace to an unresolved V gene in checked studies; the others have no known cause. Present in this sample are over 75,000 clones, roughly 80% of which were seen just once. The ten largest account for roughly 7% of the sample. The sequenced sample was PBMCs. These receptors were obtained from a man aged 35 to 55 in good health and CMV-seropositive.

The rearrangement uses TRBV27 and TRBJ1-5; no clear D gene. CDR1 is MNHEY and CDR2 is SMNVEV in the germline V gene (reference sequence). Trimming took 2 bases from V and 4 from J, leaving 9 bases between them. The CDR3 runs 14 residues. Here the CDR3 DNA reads TGTGCCAGCAGTTTAATCGGGATTAATCAGCCCCAGCATTTT. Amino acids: CASSLIGINQPQHF.

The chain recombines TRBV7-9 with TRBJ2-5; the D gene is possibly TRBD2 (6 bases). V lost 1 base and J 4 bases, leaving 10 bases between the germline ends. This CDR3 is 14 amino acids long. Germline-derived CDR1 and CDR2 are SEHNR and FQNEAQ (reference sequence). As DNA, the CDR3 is TGTGCCAGCAGCTTAGGGGGGGTCCCAGAGACCCAGTACTTC. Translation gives CASSLGGVPETQYF.

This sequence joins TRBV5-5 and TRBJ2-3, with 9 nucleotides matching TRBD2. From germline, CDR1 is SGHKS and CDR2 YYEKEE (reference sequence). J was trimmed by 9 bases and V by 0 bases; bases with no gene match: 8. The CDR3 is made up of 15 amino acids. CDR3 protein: CASSLEAGGPTTQYF. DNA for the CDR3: TGTGCCAGCAGCTTGGAAGCGGGGGGCCCTACAACGCAGTATTTT.

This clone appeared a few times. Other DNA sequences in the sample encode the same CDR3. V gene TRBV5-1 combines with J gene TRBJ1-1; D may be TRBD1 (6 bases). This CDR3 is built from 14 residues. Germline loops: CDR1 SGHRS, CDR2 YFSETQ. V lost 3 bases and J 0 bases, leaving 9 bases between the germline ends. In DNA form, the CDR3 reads TGCGCCAGCAGCTCGGACAGCATGAACACTGAAGCTTTCTTT. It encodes CASSSDSMNTEAFF.

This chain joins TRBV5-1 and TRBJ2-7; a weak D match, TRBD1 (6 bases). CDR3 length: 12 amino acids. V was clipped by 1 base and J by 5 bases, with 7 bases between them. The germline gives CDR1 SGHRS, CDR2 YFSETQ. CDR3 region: CASSLPGDEQYF. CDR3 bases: TGCGCCAGCAGCTTGCCAGGGGACGAGCAGTACTTC.

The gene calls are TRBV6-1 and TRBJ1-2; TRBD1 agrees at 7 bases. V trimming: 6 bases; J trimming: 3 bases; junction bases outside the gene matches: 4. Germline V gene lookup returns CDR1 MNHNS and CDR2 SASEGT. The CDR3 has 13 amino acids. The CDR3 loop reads CASRTGRDYGYTF. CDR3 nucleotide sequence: TGTGCCAGCAGGACAGGGCGGGACTATGGCTACACCTTC.

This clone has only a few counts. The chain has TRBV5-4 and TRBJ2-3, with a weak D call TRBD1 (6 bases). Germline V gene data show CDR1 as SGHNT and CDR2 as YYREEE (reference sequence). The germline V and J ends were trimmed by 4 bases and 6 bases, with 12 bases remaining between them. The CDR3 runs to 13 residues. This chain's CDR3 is CASSPTGPDTQYF. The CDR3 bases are TGTGCCAGCAGCCCGACAGGCCCCGATACGCAGTATTTT.

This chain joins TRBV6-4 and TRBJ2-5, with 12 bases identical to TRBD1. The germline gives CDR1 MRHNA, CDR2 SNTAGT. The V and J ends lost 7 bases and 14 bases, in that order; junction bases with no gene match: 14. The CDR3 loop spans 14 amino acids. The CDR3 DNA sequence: TGTGCCAGCACCCCAAGCCCCGGGACAGGGGGCTTATACTTC. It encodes CASTPSPGTGGLYF.

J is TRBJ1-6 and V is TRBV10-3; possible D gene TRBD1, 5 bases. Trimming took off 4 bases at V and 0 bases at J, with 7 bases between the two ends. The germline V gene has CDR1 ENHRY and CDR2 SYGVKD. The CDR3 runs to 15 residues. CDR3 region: CAISGQGSYNSPLHF. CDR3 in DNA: TGTGCCATCAGTGGTCAGGGCTCCTATAATTCACCCCTCCACTTT.

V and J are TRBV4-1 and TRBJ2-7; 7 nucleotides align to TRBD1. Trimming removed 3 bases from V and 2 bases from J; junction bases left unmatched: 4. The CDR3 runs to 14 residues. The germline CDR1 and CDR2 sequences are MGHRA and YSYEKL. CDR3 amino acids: CASSHSTGTYEQYF. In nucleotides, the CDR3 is TGCGCCAGCAGCCACTCGACAGGGACCTACGAGCAGTACTTC.

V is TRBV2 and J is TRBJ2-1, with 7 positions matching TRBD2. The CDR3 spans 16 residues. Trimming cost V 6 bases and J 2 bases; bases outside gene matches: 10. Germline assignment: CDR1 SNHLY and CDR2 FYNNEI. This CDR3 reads CASRERRGGTYNEQFF. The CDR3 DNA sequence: TGTGCCAGCAGGGAGCGCCGCGGGGGTACCTACAATGAGCAGTTCTTC.

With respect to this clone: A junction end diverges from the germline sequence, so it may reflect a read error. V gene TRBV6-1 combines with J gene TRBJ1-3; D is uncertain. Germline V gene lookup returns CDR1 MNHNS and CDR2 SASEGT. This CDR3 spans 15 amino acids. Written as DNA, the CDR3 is TGTGCCAGCGGTGAGTCGGGGTTTTCTGGAAACACCATATATTTT. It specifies CASGESGFSGNTIYF.

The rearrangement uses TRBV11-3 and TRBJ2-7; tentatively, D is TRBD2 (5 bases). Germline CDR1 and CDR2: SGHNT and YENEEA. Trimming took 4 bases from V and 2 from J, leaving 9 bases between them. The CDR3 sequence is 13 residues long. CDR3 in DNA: TGTGCCAGCAGCTCAGGAGGACCCTACGAGCAGTACTTC. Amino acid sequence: CASSSGGPYEQYF.

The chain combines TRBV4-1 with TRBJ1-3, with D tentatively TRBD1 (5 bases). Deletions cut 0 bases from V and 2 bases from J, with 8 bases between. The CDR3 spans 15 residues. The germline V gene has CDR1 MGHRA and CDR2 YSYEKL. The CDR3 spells CASSQDQGTGNTIYF. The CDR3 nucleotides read TGCGCCAGCAGCCAAGACCAGGGCACTGGAAACACCATATATTTT.

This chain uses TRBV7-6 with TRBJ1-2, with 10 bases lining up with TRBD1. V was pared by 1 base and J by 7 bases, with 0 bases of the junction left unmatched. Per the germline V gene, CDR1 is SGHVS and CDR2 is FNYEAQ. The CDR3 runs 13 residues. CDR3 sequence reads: CASSLGTGGGYTF. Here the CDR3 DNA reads TGTGCCAGCAGCTTAGGGACAGGGGGTGGCTACACCTTC.

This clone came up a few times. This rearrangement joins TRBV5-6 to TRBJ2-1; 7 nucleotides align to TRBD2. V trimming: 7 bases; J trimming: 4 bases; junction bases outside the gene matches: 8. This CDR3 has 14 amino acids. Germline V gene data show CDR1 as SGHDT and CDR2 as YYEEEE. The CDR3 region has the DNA TGTGCCAGCCTCTCGGGGGGTACTTACAATGAGCAGTTCTTC. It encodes CASLSGGTYNEQFF.

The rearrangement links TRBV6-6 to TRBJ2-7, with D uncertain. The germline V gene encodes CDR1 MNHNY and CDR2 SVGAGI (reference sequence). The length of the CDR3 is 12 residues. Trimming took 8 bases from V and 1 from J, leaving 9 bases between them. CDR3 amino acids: CASAPGSYEQYF. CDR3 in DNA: TGTGCCAGCGCGCCAGGTTCCTACGAGCAGTACTTC.

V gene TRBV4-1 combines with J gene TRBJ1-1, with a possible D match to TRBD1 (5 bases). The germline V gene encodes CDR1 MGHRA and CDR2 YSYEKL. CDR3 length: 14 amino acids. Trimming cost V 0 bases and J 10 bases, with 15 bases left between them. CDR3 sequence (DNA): TGCGCCAGCAGCCAAGATATCAGGGCGTTAGGAGCTTTCTTT. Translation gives CASSQDIRALGAFF.

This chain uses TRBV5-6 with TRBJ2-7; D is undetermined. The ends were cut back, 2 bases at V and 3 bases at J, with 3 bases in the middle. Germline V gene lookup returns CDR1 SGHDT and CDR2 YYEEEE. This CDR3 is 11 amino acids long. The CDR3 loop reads CASSFGYEQYF. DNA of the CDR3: TGTGCCAGCAGCTTCGGCTACGAGCAGTACTTC.

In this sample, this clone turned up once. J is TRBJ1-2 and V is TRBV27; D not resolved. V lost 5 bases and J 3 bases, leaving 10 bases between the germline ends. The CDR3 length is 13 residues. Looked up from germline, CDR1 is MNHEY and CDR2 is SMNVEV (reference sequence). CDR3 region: CASSPPGYYGYTF. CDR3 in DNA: TGTGCCAGCAGTCCCCCGGGGTACTATGGCTACACCTTC.

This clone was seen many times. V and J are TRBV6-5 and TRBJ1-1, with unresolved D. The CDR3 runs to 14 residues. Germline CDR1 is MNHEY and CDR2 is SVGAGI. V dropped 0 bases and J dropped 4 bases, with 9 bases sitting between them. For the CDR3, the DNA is TGTGCCAGCAGTTACTCGAGCGGGAGCACTGAAGCTTTCTTT. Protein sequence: CASSYSSGSTEAFF.

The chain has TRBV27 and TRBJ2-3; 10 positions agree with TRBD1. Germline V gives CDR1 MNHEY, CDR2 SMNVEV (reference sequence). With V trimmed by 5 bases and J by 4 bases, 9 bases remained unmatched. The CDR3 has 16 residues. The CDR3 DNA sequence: TGTGCCAGCAGTCCAACCGGGACAGGGGAGTCAGATACGCAGTATTTT. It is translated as CASSPTGTGESDTQYF.

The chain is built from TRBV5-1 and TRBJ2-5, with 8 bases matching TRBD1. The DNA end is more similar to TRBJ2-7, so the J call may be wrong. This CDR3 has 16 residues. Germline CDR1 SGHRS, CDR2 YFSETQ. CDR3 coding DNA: TGCGCCAGCAGCCCCGAGCAGGGACAGGACCCCTACGAGCAGTACTTC. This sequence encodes CASSPEQGQDPYEQYF.

DNA of the CDR3: TGCGCCAGCAGCTTGGAACAGGGGTATGGCTACACCTTC. Its translation is CASSLEQGYGYTF. J is TRBJ1-2 and V is TRBV5-1; 7 nucleotides match TRBD1. The CDR3 consists of 13 residues. The V gene end was trimmed by 0 bases and the J gene end by 5 bases; junction bases not matched to a gene: 1. CDR1 is SGHRS, CDR2 YFSETQ, per germline.

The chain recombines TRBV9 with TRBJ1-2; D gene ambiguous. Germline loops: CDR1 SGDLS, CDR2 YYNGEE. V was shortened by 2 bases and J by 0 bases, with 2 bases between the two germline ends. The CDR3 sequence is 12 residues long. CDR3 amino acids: CASSVTNYGYTF. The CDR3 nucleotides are TGTGCCAGCAGCGTTACTAACTATGGCTACACCTTC.

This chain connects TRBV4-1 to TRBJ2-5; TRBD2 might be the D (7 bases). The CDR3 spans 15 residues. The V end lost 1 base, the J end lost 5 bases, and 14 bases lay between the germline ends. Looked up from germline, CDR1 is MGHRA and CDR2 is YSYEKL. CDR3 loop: CASSQGGGLGETQYF. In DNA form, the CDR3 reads TGCGCCAGCAGCCAAGGGGGGGGGCTGGGGGAGACCCAGTACTTC.

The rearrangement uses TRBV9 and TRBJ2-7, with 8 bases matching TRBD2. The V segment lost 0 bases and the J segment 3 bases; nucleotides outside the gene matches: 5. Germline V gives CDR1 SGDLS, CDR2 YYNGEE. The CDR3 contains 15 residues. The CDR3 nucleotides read TGTGCCAGCAGCGTAGGTTCTAGCGGGTTCTACGAGCAGTACTTC. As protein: CASSVGSSGFYEQYF. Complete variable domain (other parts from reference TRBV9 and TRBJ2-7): DSGVTQTPKHLITATGQRVTLRCSPRSGDLSVYWYQQSLDQGLQFLIQYYNGEERAKGNILERFSAQQFPDLHSELNLSSLELGDSALYFCASSVGSSGFYEQYFGPGTRLTVT.

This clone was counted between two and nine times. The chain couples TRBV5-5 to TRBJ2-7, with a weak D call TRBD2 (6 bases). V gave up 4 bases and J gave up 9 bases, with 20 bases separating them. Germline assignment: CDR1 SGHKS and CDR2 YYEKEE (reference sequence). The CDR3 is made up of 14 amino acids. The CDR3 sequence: CASSVRLGSQGQYF. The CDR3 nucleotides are TGTGCCAGCAGCGTCAGACTAGGATCCCAAGGGCAGTACTTC.

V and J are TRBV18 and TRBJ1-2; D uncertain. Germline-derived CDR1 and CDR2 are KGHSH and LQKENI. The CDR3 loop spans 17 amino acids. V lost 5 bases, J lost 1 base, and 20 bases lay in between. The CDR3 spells CASSSNPPGSVNYGYTF. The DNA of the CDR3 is TGTGCCAGCTCATCCAACCCCCCCGGGTCGGTTAACTATGGCTACACCTTC.

The CDR3 sequence: CASRRDRGYNNYGYTF. CDR3 nucleotide sequence: TGTGCCAGCAGACGGGACAGGGGATATAACAACTATGGCTACACCTTC. This chain uses TRBV2 with TRBJ1-2; 10 positions agree with TRBD1. The CDR3 runs 16 residues. The germline gives CDR1 SNHLY, CDR2 FYNNEI. V shed 6 bases and J 2 bases; nucleotides not matched to a gene: 9. The complete variable domain, with remaining parts taken from reference TRBV2 and TRBJ1-2, reads EPEVTQTPSHQVTQMGQEVILRCVPISNHLYFYWYRQILGQKVEFLVSFYNNEISEKSEIFDDQFSVERPDGSNFTLKIRSTKLEDSAMYFCASRRDRGYNNYGYTFGSGTRLTVV.